This T cell receptor (beta chain) was captured in a study of T cell clones after liver transplantation. Turning to the study itself: TCRbeta sequencing after a pre-transplant mixed lymphocyte reaction identified graft-donor-reactive clones, later tracked in post-transplant blood.

This CDR3 is 15 amino acids long. V was trimmed by 6 bases and J by 1 base, leaving 14 bases between them. Germline loops: CDR1 WSHSY, CDR2 SAAADI. The data were produced by immunoSEQ multiplex PCR, yet TCRdb's version contains in-frame clones alone and is incomplete. In the table there are approximately 22,000 clones, about 94% of which are singletons. This TCR derives from a human patient who received a liver transplant. Some of the T cells may derive from the graft donor. Source: CD8+ T cells from blood, taken approximately 25 months after liver transplant. The genes are TRBV10-2 and TRBJ2-3, with D perhaps given as TRBD1 or TRBD2 (5 bases each). As DNA, the CDR3 is TGCGCCAGCAGAGGTGTCCGGGACGGCACAGATACGCAGTATTTT. Translation: CASRGVRDGTDTQYF.